The 25 T cell receptor beta chains reported below all come from one sample, sequenced in a study of blood T cell repertoires in COVID-19. Profiled with immunoSEQ multiplex PCR; TCRdb holds only in-frame clones, not every one. The data hold 350,000 or so clones, with about 86% observed a single time. The sequenced sample consisted of PBMCs or T cells enriched from blood (not recorded which). All receptors derive from a woman aged 40 to 49 with acute COVID-19.

This chain links TRBV19 with TRBJ1-1; the match to TRBD1 covers 9 bases. Germline V gene sequence: CDR1 LNHDA, CDR2 SQIVND (reference sequence). V gave up 5 bases and J gave up 5 bases; unmatched junction bases: 12. The CDR3 is 16 amino acids. Written as DNA, the CDR3 is TGTGCCAGTAGTGGCGAACAGGGGGCGCTTCGGACTGAAGCTTTCTTT. This sequence encodes CASSGEQGALRTEAFF.

The V and J genes are TRBV15 and TRBJ1-5, with unresolved D. The CDR3 loop spans 14 amino acids. Germline assignment: CDR1 LNHNV and CDR2 YYDKDF (reference sequence). The ends were cut back, 4 bases at V and 3 bases at J, with 10 bases in the middle. The CDR3 loop is CATSMEGINQPQHF. CDR3 nucleotides: TGTGCCACCAGCATGGAGGGAATCAATCAGCCCCAGCATTTT. Full variable domain (remainder filled in from reference TRBV15 and TRBJ1-5): DAMVIQNPRYQVTQFGKPVTLSCSQTLNHNVMYWYQQKSSQAPKLLFHYYDKDFNNEADTPDNFQSRRPNTSFCFLDIRSPGLGDTAMYLCATSMEGINQPQHFGDGTRLSIL.

DNA for the CDR3: TGTGCCAGCAGCAAAGCCGGGACAGGGGGAAAAGCTTTCTTT. As protein: CASSKAGTGGKAFF. The chain uses TRBV9 and TRBJ1-1, with 11 bases that match TRBD1. V shed 4 bases and J 9 bases; nucleotides not matched to a gene: 8. The CDR3 loop spans 14 amino acids. CDR1 and CDR2 from the germline V gene are SGDLS and YYNGEE.

The V call is TRBV6-2 or TRBV6-3, the J call TRBJ1-1; D is possibly TRBD1 (5 bases). The CDR3 extends over 14 amino acids. Germline CDR1 and CDR2: MNHEY and SVGEGT. Trimming shortened V by 2 bases and J by 7 bases, and 14 bases separated the two germline ends. CDR3 DNA sequence: TGTGCCAGCAGTTACATAGCAGGGTATGGTGAAGCTTTCTTT. Protein: CASSYIAGYGEAFF.

The J gene is TRBJ2-5, the V gene TRBV18, with a possible D match to TRBD2 (5 bases). Trimming took 3 bases from V and 1 from J, leaving 6 bases between them. Germline V CDR1 and CDR2: KGHSH, LQKENI. This CDR3 comprises 13 residues. The CDR3 sequence: CASSPAGQETQYF. As DNA, the CDR3 is TGTGCCAGCTCACCTGCGGGCCAAGAGACCCAGTACTTC.

This clone was recorded once. The chain uses TRBV6-2 or TRBV6-3 and TRBJ1-1; 7 bases map to TRBD1. The CDR3 consists of 18 residues. CDR1 is MNHEY, CDR2 SVGEGT, per germline. Trimming removed 0 bases from V and 3 bases from J; junction bases left unmatched: 13. For the CDR3, the DNA is TGTGCCAGCAGTTACTCGTGGTCCGTCTGGACAGGAGACACTGAAGCTTTCTTT. This encodes CASSYSWSVWTGDTEAFF.

The chain has TRBV3-1 (or the pseudogene TRBV3-2) and TRBJ1-1, with D perhaps matching TRBD1 (6 bases). From germline, CDR1 is LGHDT and CDR2 YNNKEL (reference sequence). The CDR3 has 15 residues. Trimming pared 0 bases from V and 4 bases from J, leaving 12 bases between. The CDR3 DNA sequence: TGTGCCAGCAGCCAAGATTCCAGGGGTGGCACTGAAGCTTTCTTT. This sequence encodes CASSQDSRGGTEAFF.

This clone showed up just a few times. The V call is TRBV12-3 or TRBV12-4, the J call TRBJ2-3; no definite D call. Trimming pared 5 bases from V and 10 bases from J, leaving 13 bases between. The length of the CDR3 is 12 residues. The CDR3 is CASSPLSSAQYF. Written as DNA, the CDR3 is TGTGCCAGCAGTCCACTCTCCTCGGCGCAGTATTTT.

The chain employs TRBV5-8 and TRBJ2-7; 14 nucleotides agree with TRBD2. J gave up 7 bases and V 4 bases, and 16 bases lay outside the gene matches. CDR1 and CDR2 (germline): SGHTS, YDEGEE. The CDR3 totals 18 residues. CDR3 sequence reads: CASSDKTGTSGRRGEQYF. The CDR3 region has the DNA TGTGCCAGCAGCGACAAGACCGGGACTAGCGGGAGAAGGGGTGAGCAGTACTTC.

This clone was seen only a few times. V and J are TRBV7-2 and TRBJ2-1; D possibly corresponds to TRBD2 (5 bases). Trimming removed 1 base at V and 0 bases at J, with 13 bases between. Germline CDR1 is SGHTA and CDR2 is FQGNSA. CDR3 length: 17 amino acids. This CDR3 is CASSLGTPFSSYNEQFF. The CDR3 region has the DNA TGTGCCAGCAGCTTAGGGACTCCCTTTAGCTCCTACAATGAGCAGTTCTTC.

The DNA for the CDR3 is TGTGCCAGCAGGATGGGAGGTCCTAGCAATCAGCCCCAGCATTTT. This codes for CASRMGGPSNQPQHF. V gene TRBV6-5 combines with J gene TRBJ1-5; D ambiguous. Trimming shortened V by 6 bases and J by 0 bases, and 12 bases separated the two germline ends. The CDR3 has 15 amino acids. CDR1 and CDR2 from the germline V gene are MNHEY and SVGAGI.

The chain couples TRBV28 to TRBJ2-7; 9 bases fit TRBD1. The trim removed 5 bases at V and 1 base at J, leaving 9 bases unmatched. This CDR3 has 16 amino acids. Germline assignment: CDR1 MDHEN and CDR2 SYDVKM. CDR3 region: CASSPYGTGTSYEQYF. The CDR3 DNA follows: TGTGCCAGCAGTCCCTACGGGACAGGGACTTCCTACGAGCAGTACTTC.

A note on this clone: Other DNA sequences from this sample encode an identical CDR3 as well. J is TRBJ1-6 and V is TRBV5-4; 8 nucleotides align to TRBD1. Unmatched junction bases numbered 2, after V lost 1 base and J lost 8 bases. Germline V gene sequence: CDR1 SGHNT, CDR2 YYREEE (reference sequence). This CDR3 is built from 14 residues. Written as DNA, the CDR3 is TGTGCCAGCAGCTTGACAGGGGGTGATTCACCCCTCCACTTT. This gives the protein CASSLTGGDSPLHF.

The genes are TRBV9 and TRBJ1-6; no reliable D call. V was trimmed by 0 bases and J by 8 bases, leaving 6 bases between them. The CDR3 has 13 amino acids. CDR1 is SGDLS and CDR2 is YYNGEE in the germline V gene. CDR3 amino acids: CASSVEHHSPLHF. CDR3 nucleotides: TGTGCCAGCAGCGTAGAACACCATTCACCCCTCCACTTT.

J is TRBJ1-2 and V is TRBV27, with 7 bases that match TRBD1. Germline V CDR1 and CDR2: MNHEY, SMNVEV (reference sequence). The CDR3 runs to 14 residues. V dropped 2 bases and J dropped 2; count of bases not matched to a gene: 2. The CDR3 region has the DNA TGTGCCAGCAGTTTAGGGACAGAGAACTATGGCTACACCTTC. This encodes CASSLGTENYGYTF.

The chain employs TRBV5-1 and TRBJ2-3; TRBD1 is a possible D gene (5 bases). This CDR3 spans 16 amino acids. Germline loops: CDR1 SGHRS, CDR2 YFSETQ. Trimming shortened V by 1 base and J by 2 bases, and 14 bases separated the two germline ends. CDR3 nucleotides: TGCGCCAGCAGCTTGCTGGTGGCAGGGAACACAGATACGCAGTATTTT. It yields the protein CASSLLVAGNTDTQYF.

The J gene is TRBJ2-1, the V gene TRBV5-1; 11 bases line up with TRBD2. Per germline, CDR1 SGHRS and CDR2 YFSETQ. With V trimmed by 0 bases and J by 5 bases, 4 bases remained unmatched. The CDR3 contains 16 residues. CDR3 nucleotide sequence: TGCGCCAGCAGCTTGGTACTAGCGGGAGCCCACAATGAGCAGTTCTTC. It encodes CASSLVLAGAHNEQFF.

The J gene is TRBJ1-1, the V gene TRBV12-5, with 7 bases fitting TRBD1. The J segment lost 2 bases and the V segment lost 5 bases, leaving 11 bases of the junction unmatched. The CDR3 length is 16 residues. Germline loops: CDR1 LGHNT, CDR2 FRNRAP. Here the CDR3 reads CASGPTGVRSNTEAFF. In nucleotides, the CDR3 is TGTGCTAGTGGTCCTACAGGGGTTAGGAGTAACACTGAAGCTTTCTTT.

The CDR3 bases are TGCGCCAGCAGCCAAGATCCGGGGGGCACCCTCTCTGGAAACACCATATATTTT. It encodes CASSQDPGGTLSGNTIYF. V is TRBV4-1 and J is TRBJ1-3; D is perhaps TRBD1 (6 bases). Per the germline V gene, CDR1 is MGHRA and CDR2 is YSYEKL. Deletions cut 0 bases from V and 0 bases from J, with 15 bases between. This CDR3 has 18 amino acids.

This clone was detected a few times. The V call is TRBV1, the J call TRBJ2-3; the table names TRBD2, a call not compared with the DNA. TRBV1 is a known pseudogene. This CDR3 comprises 15 residues. The CDR3 DNA reads TGCACCAGCAGCCAAGTGACTAGCGGGGGAGATACGCAGTATTTT. It specifies CTSSQVTSGGDTQYF.

The chain is built from TRBV18 and TRBJ2-3, with TRBD2 as a possible D gene (6 bases). V was shortened by 3 bases and J by 4 bases, with 11 bases between the two germline ends. The V gene's germline CDR1 is KGHSH and CDR2 LQKENI. The CDR3 is 14 residues long. Written as DNA, the CDR3 is TGTGCCAGCTCACCGCTGGGAGGCGCAGATACGCAGTATTTT. Translating it yields CASSPLGGADTQYF.

V and J are TRBV15 and TRBJ1-1, with D possibly TRBD1 on 6 matching bases. This CDR3 is 13 amino acids long. V was trimmed by 5 bases and J by 6 bases, leaving 13 bases between them. Germline CDR1 is LNHNV and CDR2 is YYDKDF (reference sequence). For the CDR3, the DNA is TGTGCCACCAGCCTTCAGGGGACCGCTGAAGCTTTCTTT. It translates to CATSLQGTAEAFF.

V usage is TRBV7-9 and J usage is TRBJ1-6; 7 bases align to TRBD1. The V gene's germline CDR1 is SEHNR and CDR2 FQNEAQ (reference sequence). V shed 4 bases and J 3 bases; nucleotides not matched to a gene: 3. This CDR3 spans 15 amino acids. The CDR3 region has the DNA TGTGCCAGCAGCTCGGACAGGAGCTATAATTCACCCCTCCACTTT. This encodes CASSSDRSYNSPLHF.

The chain joins TRBV10-3 to TRBJ2-5; D may be TRBD2 (6 bases). CDR3 length: 13 residues. Trimming shortened V by 11 bases and J by 0 bases, and 13 bases separated the two germline ends. Germline loops: CDR1 ENHRY, CDR2 SYGVKD. The CDR3 is CAARGTYQETQYF. CDR3 in DNA: TGTGCCGCACGGGGGACGTACCAAGAGACCCAGTACTTC.

This clone was picked up many times. V gene TRBV4-2 combines with J gene TRBJ1-5; weak D call: TRBD1 (6 bases). Germline V CDR1 and CDR2: LGHNA, YNFKEQ. The germline V and J ends were trimmed by 4 bases and 5 bases, with 12 bases remaining between them. The CDR3 spans 14 residues. DNA of the CDR3: TGTGCCAGCAGCCCCGTAGCAGGGGATCAGCCCCAGCATTTT. Translation gives CASSPVAGDQPQHF.